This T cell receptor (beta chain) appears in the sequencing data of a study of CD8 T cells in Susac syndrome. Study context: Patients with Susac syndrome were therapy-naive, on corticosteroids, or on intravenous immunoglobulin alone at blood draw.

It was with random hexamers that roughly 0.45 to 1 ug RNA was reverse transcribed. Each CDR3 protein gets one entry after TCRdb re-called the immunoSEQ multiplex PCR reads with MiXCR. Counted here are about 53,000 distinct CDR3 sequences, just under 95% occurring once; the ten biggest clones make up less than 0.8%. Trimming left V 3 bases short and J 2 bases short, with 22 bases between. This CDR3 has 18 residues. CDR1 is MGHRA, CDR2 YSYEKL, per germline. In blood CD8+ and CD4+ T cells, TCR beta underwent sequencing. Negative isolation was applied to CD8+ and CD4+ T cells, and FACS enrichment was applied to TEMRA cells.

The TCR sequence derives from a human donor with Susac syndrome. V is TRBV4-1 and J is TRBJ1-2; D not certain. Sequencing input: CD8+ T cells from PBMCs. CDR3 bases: TGCGCCAGCAGCCATACTACTCGTCAGAAAGAACTAAACTATGGCTACACCTTC. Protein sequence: CASSHTTRQKELNYGYTF.